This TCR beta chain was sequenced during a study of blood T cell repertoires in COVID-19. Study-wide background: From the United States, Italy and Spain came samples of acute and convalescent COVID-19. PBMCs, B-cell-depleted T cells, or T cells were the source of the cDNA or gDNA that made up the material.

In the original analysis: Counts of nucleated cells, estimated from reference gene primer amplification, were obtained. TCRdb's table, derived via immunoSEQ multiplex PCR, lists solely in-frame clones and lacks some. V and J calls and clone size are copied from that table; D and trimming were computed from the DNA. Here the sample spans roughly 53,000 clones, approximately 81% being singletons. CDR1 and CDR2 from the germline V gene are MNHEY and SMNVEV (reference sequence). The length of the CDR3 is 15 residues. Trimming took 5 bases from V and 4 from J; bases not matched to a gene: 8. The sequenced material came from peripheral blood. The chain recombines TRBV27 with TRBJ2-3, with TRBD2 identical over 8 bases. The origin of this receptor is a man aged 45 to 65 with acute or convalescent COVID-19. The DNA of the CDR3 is TGTGCCAGCAGTCCTGGACTAGCAACAGCAGATACGCAGTATTTT. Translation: CASSPGLATADTQYF.